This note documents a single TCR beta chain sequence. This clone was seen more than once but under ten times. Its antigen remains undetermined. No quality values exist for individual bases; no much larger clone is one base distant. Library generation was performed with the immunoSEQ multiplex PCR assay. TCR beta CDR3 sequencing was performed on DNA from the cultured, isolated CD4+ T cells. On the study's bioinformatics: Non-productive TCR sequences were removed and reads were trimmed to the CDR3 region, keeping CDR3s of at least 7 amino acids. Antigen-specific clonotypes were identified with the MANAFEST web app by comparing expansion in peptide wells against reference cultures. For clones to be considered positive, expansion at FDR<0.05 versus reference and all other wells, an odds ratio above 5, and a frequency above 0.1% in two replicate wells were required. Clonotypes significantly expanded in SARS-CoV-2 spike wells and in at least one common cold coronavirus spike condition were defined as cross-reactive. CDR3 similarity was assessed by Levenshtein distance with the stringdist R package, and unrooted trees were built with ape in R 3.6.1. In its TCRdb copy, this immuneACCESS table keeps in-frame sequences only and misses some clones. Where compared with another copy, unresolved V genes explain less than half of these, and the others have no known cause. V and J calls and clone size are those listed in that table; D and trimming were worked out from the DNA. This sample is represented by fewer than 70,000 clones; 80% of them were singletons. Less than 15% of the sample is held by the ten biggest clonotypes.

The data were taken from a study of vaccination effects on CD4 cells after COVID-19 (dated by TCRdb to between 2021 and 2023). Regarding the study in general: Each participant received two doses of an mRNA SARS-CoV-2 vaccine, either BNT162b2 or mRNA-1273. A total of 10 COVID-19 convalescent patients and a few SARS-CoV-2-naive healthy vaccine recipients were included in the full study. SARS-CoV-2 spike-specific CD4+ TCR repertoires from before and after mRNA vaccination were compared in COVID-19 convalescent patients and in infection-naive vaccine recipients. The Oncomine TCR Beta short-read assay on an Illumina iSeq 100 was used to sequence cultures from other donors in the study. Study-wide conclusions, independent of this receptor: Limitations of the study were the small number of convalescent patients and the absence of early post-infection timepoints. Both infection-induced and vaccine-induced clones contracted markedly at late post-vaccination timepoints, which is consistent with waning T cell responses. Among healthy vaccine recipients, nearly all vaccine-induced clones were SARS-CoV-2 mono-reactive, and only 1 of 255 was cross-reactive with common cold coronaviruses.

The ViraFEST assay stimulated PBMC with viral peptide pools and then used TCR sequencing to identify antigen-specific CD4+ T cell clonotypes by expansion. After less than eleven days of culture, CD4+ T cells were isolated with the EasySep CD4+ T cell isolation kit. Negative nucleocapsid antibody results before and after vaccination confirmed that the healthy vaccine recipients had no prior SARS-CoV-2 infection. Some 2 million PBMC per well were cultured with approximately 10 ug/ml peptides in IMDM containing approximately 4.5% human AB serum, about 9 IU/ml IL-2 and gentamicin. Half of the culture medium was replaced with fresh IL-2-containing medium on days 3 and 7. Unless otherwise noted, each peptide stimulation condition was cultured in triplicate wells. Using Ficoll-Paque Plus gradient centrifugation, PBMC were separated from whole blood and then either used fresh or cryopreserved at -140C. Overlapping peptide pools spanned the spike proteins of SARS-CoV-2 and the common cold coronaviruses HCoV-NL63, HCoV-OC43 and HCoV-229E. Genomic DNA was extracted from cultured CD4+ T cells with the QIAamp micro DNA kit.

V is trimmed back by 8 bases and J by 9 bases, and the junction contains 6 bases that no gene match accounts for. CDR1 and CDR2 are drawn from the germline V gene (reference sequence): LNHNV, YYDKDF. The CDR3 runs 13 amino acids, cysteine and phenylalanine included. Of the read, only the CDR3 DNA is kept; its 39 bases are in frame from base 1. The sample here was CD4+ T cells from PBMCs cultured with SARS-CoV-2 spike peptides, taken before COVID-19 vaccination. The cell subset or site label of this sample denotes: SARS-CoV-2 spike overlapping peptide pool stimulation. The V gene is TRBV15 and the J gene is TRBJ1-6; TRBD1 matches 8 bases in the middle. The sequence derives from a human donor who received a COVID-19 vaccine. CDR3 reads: CATSGQGVSPLHF. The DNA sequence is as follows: TGTGCCACCTCTGGACAGGGAGTTTCACCCCTCCACTTT.